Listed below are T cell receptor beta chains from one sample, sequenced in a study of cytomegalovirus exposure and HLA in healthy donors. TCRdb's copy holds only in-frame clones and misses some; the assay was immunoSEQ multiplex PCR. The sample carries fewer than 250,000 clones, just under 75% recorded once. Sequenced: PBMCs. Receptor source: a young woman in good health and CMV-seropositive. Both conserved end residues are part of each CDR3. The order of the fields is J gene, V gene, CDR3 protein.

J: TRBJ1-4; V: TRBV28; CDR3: CASSGYGTGAEKLFF
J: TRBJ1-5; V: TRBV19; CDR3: CASTTNYRGNQPQHF
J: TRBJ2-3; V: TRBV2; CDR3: CASSEDGGSPDTQYF
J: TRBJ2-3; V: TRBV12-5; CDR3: CASGSPSTDTQYF
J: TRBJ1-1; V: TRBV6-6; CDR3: CASSSQQGMNTEAFF
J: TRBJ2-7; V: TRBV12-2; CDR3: CASRPDALGAHQTFHEQYF
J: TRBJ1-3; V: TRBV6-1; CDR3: CASRRGSGNTIYF
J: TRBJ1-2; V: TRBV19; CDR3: CASRGFEGYTF
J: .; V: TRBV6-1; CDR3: CASSLGTSGSPEQYF
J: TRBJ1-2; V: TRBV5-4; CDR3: CASRQVANYGYTF
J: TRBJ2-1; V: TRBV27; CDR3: CASSSDSYNEQFF
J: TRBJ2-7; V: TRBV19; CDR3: CASSSQEISYEQYF
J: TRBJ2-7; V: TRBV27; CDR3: CASGRTGMAYEQYF
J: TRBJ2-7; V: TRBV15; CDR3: CATQGSSYEQYF
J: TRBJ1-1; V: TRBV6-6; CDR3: CASSPPGANTEAFF
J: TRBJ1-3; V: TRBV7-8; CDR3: CASSLYPGSGNTIYF
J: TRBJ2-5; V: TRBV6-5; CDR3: CASRTAGETQYF
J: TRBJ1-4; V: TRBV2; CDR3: CASSEGEGWEKLFF
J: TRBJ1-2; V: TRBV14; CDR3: CASSRRTGPNYGYTF
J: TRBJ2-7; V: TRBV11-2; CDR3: CASSPWTGGASEQYF
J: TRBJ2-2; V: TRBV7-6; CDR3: CASSQYRGPNTGELFF
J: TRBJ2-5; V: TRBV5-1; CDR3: CASSSPGQGGETQYF
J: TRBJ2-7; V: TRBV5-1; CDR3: CASSLGTGRVHEQYF
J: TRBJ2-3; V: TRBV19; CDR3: CASSNWEGSDTQYF
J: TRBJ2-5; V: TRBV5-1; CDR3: CASSLTGTEETQYF
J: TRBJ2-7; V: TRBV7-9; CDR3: CSSSLVGGPNSYEQYF
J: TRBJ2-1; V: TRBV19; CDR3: CASSRTGLAGTNEQFF
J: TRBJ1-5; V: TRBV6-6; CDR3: CASSPPGRTDDQPQHF
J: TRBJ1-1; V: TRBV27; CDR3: CASSLSGALNTEAFF
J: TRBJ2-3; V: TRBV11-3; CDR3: CASSLESTSGRYTQYF
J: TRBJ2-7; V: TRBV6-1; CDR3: CASSEARQKPYEQYF
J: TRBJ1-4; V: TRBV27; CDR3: CASSPGRTNEKLFF
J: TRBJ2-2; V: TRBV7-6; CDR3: CASSRGLGRELFF
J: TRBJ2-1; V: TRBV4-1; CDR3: CASSLSSNRGRALAAYNEQFF
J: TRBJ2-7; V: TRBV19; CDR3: CASSIPPSYEQYF
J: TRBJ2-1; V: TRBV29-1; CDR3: CSVGLAGGGEQFF
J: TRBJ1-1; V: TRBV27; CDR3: CASSFMISGGRGEAFF
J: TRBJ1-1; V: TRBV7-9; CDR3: CASSLGHRGKNTEAFF
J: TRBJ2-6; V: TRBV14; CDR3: CASSHLGQGGSGANVLTF
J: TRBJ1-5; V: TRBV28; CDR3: CASSFGGTPNQPQHF
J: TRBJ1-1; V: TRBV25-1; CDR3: CASSESVLAGITEAFF
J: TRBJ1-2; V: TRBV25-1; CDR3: CASSIDRGIRGYTF
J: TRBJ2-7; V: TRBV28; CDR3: CASSFLGLADYEQYF
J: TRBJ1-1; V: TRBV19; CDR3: CASGTGGVTEAFF
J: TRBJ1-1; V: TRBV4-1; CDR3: CASSQEAAGVNTEAFF
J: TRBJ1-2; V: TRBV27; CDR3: CASRGGQGRGIYGYTF
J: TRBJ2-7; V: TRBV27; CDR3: CASSLSGSPYEQYF
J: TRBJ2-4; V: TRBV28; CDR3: CASSFPDRDKNIQYF
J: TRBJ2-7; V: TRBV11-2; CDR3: CASSLARAYEQYF
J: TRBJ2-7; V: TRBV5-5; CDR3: CASSLYYEQYF
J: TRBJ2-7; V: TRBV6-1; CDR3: CASSDGQGNEQYF
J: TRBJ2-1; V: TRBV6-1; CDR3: CASSERGGNEQFF
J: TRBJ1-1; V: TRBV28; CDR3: CASSLSPIRTGLFTEAFF
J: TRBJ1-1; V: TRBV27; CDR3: CASSFGGAAANTEAFF
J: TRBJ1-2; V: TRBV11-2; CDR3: CASSETGVGYTF